Here is one TCR beta chain with its context. The same CDR3 also results from other DNA sequences found in this sample. V lost 0 bases to trimming and J lost 4 bases, with 6 bases between them. CDR1 SGHAT and CDR2 FQNNGV come from the germline V gene. This CDR3 is 13 amino acids long. These data originate in a study of blood T cell repertoires in COVID-19. Methods used by the authors: Estimated nucleated cell counts came from reference gene primer amplification. Sequencing was performed with immunoSEQ multiplex PCR; in TCRdb, only in-frame clones are kept and a portion is missing. That table furnishes V, J and clone size, whereas the DNA furnished D and trimming. The sample holds about 220,000 clones; around four fifths are singletons and the top ten take 5% to 6.5%.

The chain couples TRBV11-2 to TRBJ1-2; a weak D match, TRBD1 (6 bases). The sequence derives from a woman aged 60 to 75 who had recovered from COVID-19. Sequencing was carried out using peripheral blood. The CDR3 here is CASSLDRGYGYTF. The CDR3 coding sequence is TGTGCCAGCAGCTTAGACAGGGGCTATGGCTACACCTTC.